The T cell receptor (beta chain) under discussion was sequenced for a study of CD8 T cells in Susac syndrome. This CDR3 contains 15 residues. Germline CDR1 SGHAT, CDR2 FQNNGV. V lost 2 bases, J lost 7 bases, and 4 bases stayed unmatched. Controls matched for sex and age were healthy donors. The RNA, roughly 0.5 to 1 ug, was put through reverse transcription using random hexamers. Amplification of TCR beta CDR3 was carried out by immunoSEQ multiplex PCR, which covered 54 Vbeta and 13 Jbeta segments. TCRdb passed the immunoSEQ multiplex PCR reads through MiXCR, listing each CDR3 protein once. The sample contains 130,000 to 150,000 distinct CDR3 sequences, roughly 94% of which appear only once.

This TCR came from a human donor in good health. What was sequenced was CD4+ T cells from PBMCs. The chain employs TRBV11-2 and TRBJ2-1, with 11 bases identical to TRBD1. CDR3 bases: TGTGCCAGCAGCTTACGGGACAGGGGGTGGAATGAGCAGTTCTTC. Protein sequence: CASSLRDRGWNEQFF.